One sample yielded the 18 T cell receptor beta chains listed below, sequenced in a study of CXCR3-negative and CXCR3-positive naive CD8 T cells. The study, taken as a whole, reports: Comparison of naive cells showed more hydrophobic TRB CDR3s in CXCR3-positive than in CXCR3-negative naive cells.

The antigens for these receptors are not known. Carrying UMI labels, the TRB cDNA libraries were prepared through 5' RACE. Using the 5' RACE reads, TCRdb records one entry per CDR3 protein without DNA. The repertoire table contains about 63,000 distinct CDR3 sequences. Sequenced: naive CXCR3+ CD8+ T cells from blood. This sample's subset: CD45RO-CCR7+CD27+CD95- naive CD8+ T cells expressing CXCR3 (TNR3+). The receptor set was obtained from a human donor in good health. Some clones in this sample may be carry-over from other donors' samples.

The V call is TRBV12-3 or TRBV12-4, the J call TRBJ2-1; the D call from TCRdb, TRBD1, cannot be confirmed without DNA. CDR3 length: 13 residues. The CDR3 is CASTLTNRDEQFF.

The rearrangement uses TRBV6-5 and TRBJ2-1; checking the TCRdb D call of TRBD2 is not possible without DNA. Germline CDR1 MNHEY, CDR2 SVGAGI. This CDR3 comprises 14 residues. This chain's CDR3 is CASSAGLFYNEQFF.

The rearrangement joins TRBV29-1 to TRBJ1-2; there is no DNA to check the TCRdb D call of TRBD1. Germline CDR1 and CDR2: SQVTM and ANQGSEA. This CDR3 has 14 amino acids. This CDR3 is CSVEDDSPNYGYTF.

The chain links TRBV7-8 to TRBJ2-5. Per the germline V gene, CDR1 is SGHVS and CDR2 is FQNEAQ. The CDR3 spans 15 residues. CDR3 amino acids: CASSLRTRYQETQYF.

CDR3 amino acids: CSVEDGVGDTQYF. The J gene is TRBJ2-3, the V gene TRBV29-1. This CDR3 spans 13 amino acids. Per the germline V gene, CDR1 is SQVTM and CDR2 is ANQGSEA.

V gene TRBV7-9 combines with J gene TRBJ1-1. Per the germline V gene, CDR1 is SEHNR and CDR2 is FQNEAQ (reference sequence). The CDR3 extends over 13 amino acids. The CDR3: CASSPRGQAEAFF.

This clonotype is classed as medium-sized by frequency. The chain uses TRBV21-1 and TRBJ2-5; TCRdb lists TRBD2, though no DNA is available to test this call. TRBV21-1 is recorded as a pseudogene. The CDR3 spans 21 residues. CDR3 sequence: CASSKPSPVASGGPLTETQYF.

V usage is TRBV6-5 and J usage is TRBJ2-3. Germline V gene sequence: CDR1 MNHEY, CDR2 SVGAGI. CDR3 length equals 16 residues. The CDR3 sequence: CASSPMAPRLTDTQYF.

The V call is TRBV5-1, the J call TRBJ2-1; there is no DNA to check the TCRdb D call of TRBD1. CDR1 and CDR2 (germline): SGHRS, YFSETQ. This CDR3 is 14 amino acids long. CDR3 sequence: CASSEGQPENEQFF.

The V and J genes are TRBV29-1 and TRBJ1-3. CDR1 is SQVTM, CDR2 ANQGSEA, per germline. The CDR3 extends over 12 amino acids. CDR3 sequence: CSVEGSGNTIYF.

The rearrangement uses TRBV27 and TRBJ2-7; absent DNA, TCRdb's TRBD1 call cannot be checked. Germline CDR1 reads MNHEY; CDR2 reads SMNVEV (reference sequence). The CDR3 is 14 residues long. CDR3 region: CASSLPGQGREQYF.

Frequency places this clonotype as medium-sized. The rearrangement joins TRBV7-2 to TRBJ2-7; TCRdb proposes TRBD1, but this gene call is untestable without DNA. CDR3 length: 16 residues. The germline V gene has CDR1 SGHTA and CDR2 FQGNSA. CDR3 in amino acids: CASSLAPWTDNYEQYF.

The chain joins TRBV5-1 to TRBJ1-1. Germline assignment: CDR1 SGHRS and CDR2 YFSETQ. CDR3 length equals 14 residues. The CDR3 protein is CASSLVESGTEAFF. Full variable domain (outside the CDR3, taken from reference TRBV5-1 and TRBJ1-1): KAGVTQTPRYLIKTRGQQVTLSCSPISGHRSVSWYQQTPGQGLQFLFEYFSETQRNKGNFPGRFSGRQFSNSRSEMNVSTLELGDSALYLCASSLVESGTEAFFGQGTRLTVV.

The chain recombines TRBV12-3 or TRBV12-4 with TRBJ2-2; TCRdb gives TRBD1 as the D gene, but with no DNA this cannot be confirmed. The CDR3 extends over 15 amino acids. CDR3 protein: CPSSRRPQGTGELFF.

This chain joins TRBV28 and TRBJ2-7; with no DNA, the TCRdb D assignment of TRBD1 cannot be verified. The CDR3 runs to 12 residues. Germline CDR1 reads MDHEN; CDR2 reads SYDVKM. Here the CDR3 reads CASRPPGNEQYF.

The J gene is TRBJ2-2, the V gene TRBV7-9. The CDR3 sequence is 11 residues long. CDR1 and CDR2 from the germline V gene are SEHNR and FQNEAQ (reference sequence). CDR3 in amino acids: CASGETGELFF.

The chain joins TRBV5-1 to TRBJ1-2; the TCRdb call, TRBD1, lacks DNA for checking. The CDR3 covers 17 residues. CDR1 SGHRS and CDR2 YFSETQ come from the germline V gene. CDR3 loop: CASSLVGDRGSDYGYTF. The full variable domain, rest sourced from reference TRBV5-1 and TRBJ1-2, is KAGVTQTPRYLIKTRGQQVTLSCSPISGHRSVSWYQQTPGQGLQFLFEYFSETQRNKGNFPGRFSGRQFSNSRSEMNVSTLELGDSALYLCASSLVGDRGSDYGYTFGSGTRLTVV.

The CDR3 region is CASSLRVVGINNEQFF. The chain combines TRBV12-3 or TRBV12-4 with TRBJ2-1; TCRdb's D call of TRBD2 is untestable without DNA. This CDR3 comprises 16 residues.